This is a list of T cell receptor beta chains from one sample in a study of T cell responses to AZD1222 COVID-19 vaccine. The method was immunoSEQ multiplex PCR; TCRdb's version includes in-frame clones alone and lacks a portion of them. Here the sample spans roughly 170,000 clones, roughly nine tenths being singletons. This specimen was peripheral blood, taken on day 0 of AZD1222 vaccination. All receptors derive from an adult in good health. The CDR3 runs from the conserved cysteine through the conserved F or W. A D gene is named only where the DNA matches it firmly. Rows may omit the clone size; those that give it use once, few, many or a size class.

>NA|TRBV7-9|TRBD1|TRBJ1-1|16
CASSFPTGGGGTEAFF
TGTGCCAGCAGCTTCCCCACAGGGGGCGGAGGGACTGAAGCTTTCTTT
>NA|TRBV2|NA|TRBJ2-5|13
CASSEGIRETQYF
TGTGCCAGCAGTGAGGGTATCCGGGAGACCCAGTACTTC
>NA|TRBV4-1|NA|TRBJ1-2|12
CASSQDRERYTF
TGCGCCAGCAGCCAAGATAGGGAACGCTACACCTTC
>NA|TRBV27|NA|TRBJ1-5|13
CASSSVGNQPQHF
TGTGCCAGCAGTTCAGTCGGGAATCAGCCCCAGCATTTT
>NA|TRBV29-1|TRBD1|TRBJ2-1|12
CSSDRGGNEQFF
TGCAGCTCTGACAGGGGGGGCAATGAGCAGTTCTTC
>NA|TRBV24-1|NA|TRBJ2-3|14
CATSDSSEADTQYF
TGTGCCACCAGTGATTCCTCCGAGGCGGATACGCAGTATTTT
>NA|TRBV7-3|TRBD2|TRBJ2-1|15
CASSPTAGGGHEQFF
TGTGCCAGCAGCCCTACAGCGGGGGGCGGCCATGAGCAGTTCTTC
>NA|TRBV20-1|NA|TRBJ2-5|11
CSAIGWETQYF
TGCAGTGCAATCGGTTGGGAGACCCAGTACTTC
>NA|TRBV10-3|TRBD1|TRBJ1-6|13
CAIRGQADSPLHF
TGTGCCATCAGGGGACAGGCCGATTCACCCCTCCACTTT
>NA|TRBV19|NA|TRBJ2-3|17
CASSPIRLGPSTDTQYF
TGTGCCAGTTCCCCCATCCGACTTGGTCCTAGCACAGATACGCAGTATTTT
>NA|TRBV5-1|NA|TRBJ2-7|16
CASSLVRGAVSYEQYF
TGCGCCAGCAGCTTGGTTCGGGGGGCGGTGTCCTACGAGCAGTACTTC
>NA|TRBV7-2|NA|TRBJ2-1|13
CATQDNSYNEQFF
TGTGCCACCCAGGACAACTCCTACAATGAGCAGTTCTTC
>NA|TRBV3-1/TRBV3-2|NA|TRBJ2-3|12
CASSPPGDTQYF
TGTGCCAGCAGTCCCCCGGGCGATACGCAGTATTTT
>NA|TRBV30|NA|TRBJ2-7|13
CAWSRAGPYEQYF
TGTGCCTGGAGTAGGGCGGGCCCCTACGAGCAGTACTTC
>NA|TRBV7-6|NA|TRBJ2-3|13
CASSRGAKDTQYF
TGTGCCAGCAGCCGGGGGGCGAAGGATACGCAGTATTTT
>NA|TRBV4-2|NA|TRBJ2-7|13
CASSLRIAHEQYF
TGTGCCAGCAGCCTGCGGATAGCCCACGAGCAGTACTTC
>NA|TRBV2|NA|TRBJ2-2|14
CATRPGRNTGELFF
TGTGCCACCCGACCTGGGAGGAACACCGGGGAGCTGTTTTTT
>NA|TRBV7-3|TRBD2|TRBJ2-3|15
CASSLSSGSWDTQYF
TGTGCCAGCAGCTTATCCAGCGGGAGCTGGGATACGCAGTATTTT
>NA|TRBV5-4|TRBD1|TRBJ1-2|14
CASSLRDSNYGYTF
TGTGCCAGCAGCTTGCGGGACAGCAACTATGGCTACACCTTC
>once|TRBV27|NA|TRBJ2-7|14
CASSLKGDSYEQYF
TGTGCCAGCAGTTTGAAAGGGGACTCCTACGAGCAGTACTTC
>NA|TRBV9|NA|TRBJ1-1|12
CASSVRDTEAFF
TGTGCCAGCAGCGTCAGGGACACTGAAGCTTTCTTT
>NA|TRBV29-1|TRBD1|TRBJ1-2|13
CSAGVGQDYGYTF
TGCAGCGCTGGGGTAGGACAGGACTATGGCTACACCTTC
>NA|TRBV7-2|NA|TRBJ2-3|14
CASRYGPQRDTQYF
TGTGCCAGCAGATATGGACCACAGCGGGATACGCAGTATTTT
>NA|TRBV11-2|NA|TRBJ2-5|15
CASSLDGELWETQYF
TGTGCCAGCAGCTTAGACGGGGAGCTTTGGGAGACCCAGTACTTC
>NA|TRBV5-1|NA|TRBJ1-5|13
CASSLSGSQPQHF
TGCGCCAGCAGCTTGAGTGGTAGTCAGCCCCAGCATTTT
>NA|TRBV7-2|NA|TRBJ2-7|16
CASSFLWDLSSYEQYF
TGTGCCAGCAGCTTTTTGTGGGACTTGAGCTCCTACGAGCAGTACTTC
>NA|TRBV30|TRBD1|TRBJ1-4|16
CAWSPDRVYSNEKLFF
TGTGCCTGGAGCCCCGACAGGGTATATAGTAATGAAAAACTGTTTTTT
>once|TRBV7-2|NA|TRBJ1-1|15
CASSSSALGNTEAFF
TGTGCCAGCAGCTCCTCGGCCCTCGGGAACACTGAAGCTTTCTTT
>NA|TRBV5-8|NA|TRBJ2-4|14
CASSRGLAKNIQYF
TGTGCCAGCAGCCGGGGCCTAGCCAAAAACATTCAGTACTTC
>NA|TRBV9|NA|TRBJ1-4|15
CASSVGTGRREKLFF
TGTGCCAGCAGCGTAGGTACAGGGAGGCGAGAAAAACTGTTTTTT
>NA|TRBV5-8|TRBD2|TRBJ2-5|15
CASSLLAGTQETQYF
TGTGCCAGCAGCTTACTAGCGGGGACACAAGAGACCCAGTACTTC
>NA|TRBV5-1|TRBD1|TRBJ1-4|17
CASSLLGQGATNEKLFF
TGCGCCAGCAGCTTGCTAGGACAGGGCGCAACTAATGAAAAACTGTTTTTT
>NA|TRBV3-1/TRBV3-2|TRBD2|TRBJ2-3|15
CASSQGGGGQVTQYF
TGTGCCAGCAGCCAGGGGGGCGGGGGGCAGGTTACGCAGTATTTT
>NA|TRBV12-3/TRBV12-4|NA|TRBJ2-7|13
CASSRTGSGEQYF
TGTGCCAGCAGTCGAACAGGGTCTGGCGAGCAGTACTTC
>NA|TRBV12-5|NA|TRBJ2-7|14
CASGLPSRSGEQYF
TGTGCTAGTGGTCTTCCATCTAGATCTGGCGAGCAGTACTTC
>NA|TRBV2|TRBD1|TRBJ2-1|17
CASSEGRARDRVNEQFF
TGTGCCAGCAGTGAAGGCAGGGCTAGGGACAGGGTAAATGAGCAGTTCTTC
>once|TRBV19|NA|TRBJ2-3|15
CASGARGSSTDTQYF
TGTGCCAGTGGGGCCAGGGGATCTAGCACAGATACGCAGTATTTT
>NA|TRBV6-5|NA|TRBJ1-1|13
CASSSRGGAKAFF
TGTGCCAGCAGTTCACGGGGGGGGGCGAAAGCTTTCTTT
>NA|TRBV14|NA|TRBJ1-2|13
CASSPGLRRGYTF
TGTGCCAGCAGCCCGGGATTACGAAGGGGCTACACCTTC
>NA|TRBV9|NA|TRBJ1-2|14
CASSVVSEGGGYTF
TGTGCCAGCAGCGTAGTGTCCGAAGGTGGGGGCTACACCTTC
>NA|TRBV28|NA|TRBJ2-7|14
CASSGEGVSYEQYF
TGTGCCAGCAGCGGGGAGGGGGTCTCCTACGAGCAGTACTTC
>NA|TRBV7-9|NA|TRBJ2-2|14
CASGASTNTGELFF
TGTGCCAGCGGGGCTAGTACTAACACCGGGGAGCTGTTTTTT
>NA|TRBV2|TRBD1|TRBJ1-6|13
CASRAGGDSPLHF
TGTGCCAGCAGGGCAGGGGGCGACTCACCCCTCCACTTT
>NA|TRBV7-2|TRBD1|TRBJ1-2|17
CASSAELQGIGKDGYTF
TGTGCCAGCAGCGCCGAACTACAGGGGATCGGTAAGGATGGCTACACCTTC
>few|TRBV6-5|NA|TRBJ1-5|14
CASRGQGINQPQHF
TGTGCCAGCAGGGGCCAGGGTATCAATCAGCCCCAGCATTTT